Shown below are 17 T cell receptor beta chains from a single sample sequenced in a study of response to subunit inactivated influenza vaccine. TCRdb re-called the RT-PCR reads through MiXCR, storing one row per CDR3 protein. The sample comprises 530,000 or so distinct CDR3 sequences, approximately 12% of which are singletons, and 10% rests with the top ten. Sequencing was performed on PBMCs from blood, taken on the day of vaccination. These TCRs come from a man between 50 and 59 years old who received an inactivated influenza vaccine.

The chain links TRBV5-6 to TRBJ2-1; 8 nucleotides agree with TRBD2. Trimming cost V 0 bases and J 7 bases; bases outside gene matches: 9. CDR3 size: 16 residues. CDR1 and CDR2 (germline): SGHDT, YYEEEE. The CDR3 DNA sequence: TGTGCCAGCAGCTTGGTGTCCGCCGGGGGGGGGAATGAGCAGTTCTTC. It yields the protein CASSLVSAGGGNEQFF.

In this sample, this clonotype turned up many times. The chain uses TRBV20-1 and TRBJ2-1; 7 positions match TRBD1. The CDR3 loop spans 15 amino acids. The V segment lost 3 bases and the J segment 4 bases; nucleotides outside the gene matches: 9. Per germline, CDR1 DFQATT and CDR2 SNEGSKA (reference sequence). The CDR3 here is CSARDPGQIYNEQFF. CDR3 DNA sequence: TGCAGTGCTAGGGACCCGGGACAGATTTACAATGAGCAGTTCTTC.

A few counts support this clonotype. The CDR3 sequence is CASSTIAGRPYEQYF. The CDR3 DNA reads as TGTGCCAGCAGCACCATAGCGGGACGTCCCTACGAGCAGTACTTC. J is TRBJ2-7 and V is TRBV7-2; TRBD2 matches 8 bases. The V segment lost 5 bases and the J segment 2 bases; nucleotides outside the gene matches: 8. CDR3 length: 15 amino acids. The V gene's germline CDR1 is SGHTA and CDR2 FQGNSA.

This clonotype occurred a few times. The chain is built from TRBV24-1 and TRBJ2-2; the D is unclear. The V and J ends lost 0 bases and 6 bases respectively, with 7 bases between them. Germline CDR1 reads KGHDR; CDR2 reads SFDVKD. The CDR3 consists of 14 residues. CDR3 bases: TGTGCCACCAGTGATTTGACGGACCCCGGGGAGCTGTTTTTT. Translated, it gives CATSDLTDPGELFF.

This clonotype was observed at least ten times. The rearrangement links TRBV7-9 to TRBJ2-3, with D unresolved. V was trimmed by 1 base and J by 3 bases, leaving 11 bases between them. This CDR3 comprises 15 residues. CDR1 is SEHNR, CDR2 FQNEAQ, per germline (reference sequence). The CDR3, as DNA: TGTGCCAGCAGCTTAGTCCTCCACTATACAGATACGCAGTATTTT. It specifies CASSLVLHYTDTQYF. Drawing the rest from reference TRBV7-9 and TRBJ2-3, the complete variable domain is DTGVSQNPRHKITKRGQNVTFRCDPISEHNRLYWYRQTLGQGPEFLTYFQNEAQLEKSRLLSDRFSAERPKGSFSTLEIQRTEQGDSAMYLCASSLVLHYTDTQYFGPGTRLTVL.

This clonotype was observed a handful of times. The genes are TRBV28 and TRBJ2-5, with 10 bases aligning to TRBD2. V shed 5 bases and J 2 bases; nucleotides not matched to a gene: 5. CDR3 length equals 15 residues. CDR1 MDHEN and CDR2 SYDVKM come from the germline V gene. The CDR3 sequence is CASSIHSGGQETQYF. DNA for the CDR3: TGTGCCAGCAGTATACATAGCGGGGGGCAAGAGACCCAGTACTTC.

This clonotype appeared a few times. The rearrangement links TRBV14 to TRBJ2-5, with D perhaps given as TRBD1 or TRBD2 (5 bases each). Trimming took 2 bases from V and 7 from J, leaving 11 bases between them. The CDR3 is 13 residues long. From germline, CDR1 is SGHDN and CDR2 FVKESK. CDR3 sequence reads: CASSQPGTLTQYF. CDR3 in DNA: TGTGCCAGCAGCCAACCCGGGACCCTGACCCAGTACTTC.

This sequence joins TRBV20-1 and TRBJ2-7; D possibly corresponds to TRBD1 (5 bases). Looked up from germline, CDR1 is DFQATT and CDR2 is SNEGSKA (reference sequence). The V gene lost 6 bases and the J gene lost 2 bases, with 20 bases spanning the gap. The length of the CDR3 is 15 residues. The chain's CDR3 is CSATAPTASPYEQYF. The CDR3 DNA reads as TGCAGTGCCACGGCCCCGACAGCCTCCCCCTACGAGCAGTACTTC.

The sample holds a few counts of this clonotype. The chain joins TRBV12-3 or TRBV12-4 to TRBJ1-5; D is perhaps TRBD1 (5 bases). With 2 bases removed from V and 1 base from J, the gap between germline ends came to 9 bases. The length of the CDR3 is 15 residues. This CDR3 is CASSLLGVSNQPQHF. CDR3 bases: TGTGCCAGCAGTTTATTGGGGGTCAGCAATCAGCCCCAGCATTTT.

A few counts support this clonotype. This sequence joins TRBV20-1 and TRBJ2-2, with TRBD1 matching over 7 bases. The trim removed 4 bases at V and 1 base at J, leaving 9 bases unmatched. Germline CDR1 reads DFQATT; CDR2 reads SNEGSKA (reference sequence). The CDR3 spans 16 residues. As DNA, the CDR3 is TGCAGTGCTATCCCCCCAGGGGGTTGGAACACCGGGGAGCTGTTTTTT. Its protein product is CSAIPPGGWNTGELFF.

The rearrangement joins TRBV29-1 to TRBJ1-5, with 8 positions matching TRBD1. V lost 6 bases and J lost 11; bases outside the gene matches: 9. CDR1 and CDR2 (germline): SQVTM, ANQGSEA. The CDR3 has 12 residues. DNA for the CDR3: TGCAGCGTGGACACAGGGGGACAGGCCCAGCATTTT. Its protein product is CSVDTGGQAQHF.

This clonotype showed up just a few times. CDR3 in amino acids: CASTTGRGPILEQYF. The CDR3 DNA is TGCGCCAGCACCACAGGACGGGGGCCGATTCTCGAGCAGTACTTC. The chain uses TRBV5-1 and TRBJ2-7; D could derive from TRBD1 or TRBD2 (6 bases each). Germline V gene lookup returns CDR1 SGHRS and CDR2 YFSETQ. This CDR3 has 15 amino acids. V lost 6 bases and J 6 bases, leaving 22 bases between the germline ends.

This clonotype was observed many times. The chain has TRBV19 and TRBJ2-1; weak D call: TRBD1 (5 bases). From germline, CDR1 is LNHDA and CDR2 SQIVND (reference sequence). V lost 4 bases to trimming and J lost 7 bases, with 11 bases between them. There are 13 residues in the CDR3. CDR3 sequence: CASSTRDANEQFF. CDR3 bases: TGTGCCAGTAGTACCAGGGATGCTAATGAGCAGTTCTTC.

This clonotype came up many times. The rearrangement uses TRBV7-2 and TRBJ2-5; 10 nucleotides align to TRBD2. Germline CDR1 reads SGHTA; CDR2 reads FQGNSA. There are 16 residues in the CDR3. Trimming removed 3 bases from V and 0 bases from J; junction bases left unmatched: 4. The CDR3 coding sequence is TGTGCCAGCAGCTTTCTAGCGGGAGTATACCAAGAGACCCAGTACTTC. Translation: CASSFLAGVYQETQYF.

There are a few counts of this clonotype. The rearrangement uses TRBV9 and TRBJ2-3; D possibly corresponds to TRBD2 (5 bases). V lost 2 bases to trimming and J lost 0 bases, with 13 bases between them. In germline, CDR1 is SGDLS, CDR2 YYNGEE. CDR3 length: 16 residues. CDR3 bases: TGTGCCAGCAGCGTCACGCTAGCTAGCAGCACAGATACGCAGTATTTT. Amino acids: CASSVTLASSTDTQYF.

The CDR3, as DNA: TGTGCCAGCAGTTCCCGTACCTCAAAGCAGTACTTC. Protein product: CASSSRTSKQYF. The gene calls are TRBV12-3 or TRBV12-4 and TRBJ2-7; D remains unclear. CDR3 length: 12 residues. V dropped 4 bases and J dropped 8 bases, with 12 bases sitting between them.

This clonotype was seen many times. The chain is built from TRBV12-3 or TRBV12-4 and TRBJ2-1, with 7 bases that match TRBD2. V gave up 6 bases and J gave up 6 bases; unmatched junction bases: 5. This CDR3 has 13 residues. The DNA for the CDR3 is TGTGCCAGCAGCTCACTAGCGAGCAATGAGCAGTTCTTC. It translates to CASSSLASNEQFF.